This entry is about one TCR beta chain. Which cohort a participant joined came from the clinical history participants gave. The data derive from a study of blood T cell repertoires in COVID-19. In the study overall: Acute and convalescent COVID-19 specimens originated in the United States, Italy and Spain. Sources were T cells, B-cell-depleted T cells, or PBMCs; the material itself was cDNA or gDNA.

Assay used: immunoSEQ multiplex PCR; TCRdb lists only in-frame clones, some missing. Among around 130,000 clones listed, around 84% were seen once. V was pared by 6 bases and J by 4 bases, with 9 bases of the junction left unmatched. The CDR3 sequence is 14 residues long. Germline assignment: CDR1 SQVTM and CDR2 ANQGSEA. The specimen was PBMCs or T cells enriched from blood (not recorded which). The chain carries TRBV29-1 and TRBJ1-2; 9 nucleotides align to TRBD1. The receptor was derived from a man in his forties or fifties with acute COVID-19. The chain's CDR3 is CSVRSQGASYGYTF. In DNA, the CDR3 is TGCAGCGTCCGATCACAGGGGGCCAGCTATGGCTACACCTTC.